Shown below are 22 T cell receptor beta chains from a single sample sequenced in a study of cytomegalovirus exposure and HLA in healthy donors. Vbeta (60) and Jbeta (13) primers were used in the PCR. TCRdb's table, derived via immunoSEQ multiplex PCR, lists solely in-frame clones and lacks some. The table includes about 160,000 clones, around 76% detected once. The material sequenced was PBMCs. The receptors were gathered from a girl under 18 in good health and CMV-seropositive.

CDR3 DNA sequence: TGTGCCACCAGCGGGGGACAGGGAGAGGGCTACACCTTC. Its translation is CATSGGQGEGYTF. The gene calls are TRBV15 and TRBJ1-2; 9 bases map to TRBD1. V shed 5 bases and J 8 bases; nucleotides not matched to a gene: 6. CDR1 and CDR2 (germline): LNHNV, YYDKDF (reference sequence). The CDR3 contains 13 residues.

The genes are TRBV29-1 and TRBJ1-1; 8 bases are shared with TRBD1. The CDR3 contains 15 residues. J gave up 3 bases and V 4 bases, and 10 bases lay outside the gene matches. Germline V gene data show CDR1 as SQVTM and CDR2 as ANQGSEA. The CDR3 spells CSVAARGREDTEAFF. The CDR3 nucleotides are TGCAGCGTTGCGGCCAGGGGGCGTGAGGACACTGAAGCTTTCTTT.

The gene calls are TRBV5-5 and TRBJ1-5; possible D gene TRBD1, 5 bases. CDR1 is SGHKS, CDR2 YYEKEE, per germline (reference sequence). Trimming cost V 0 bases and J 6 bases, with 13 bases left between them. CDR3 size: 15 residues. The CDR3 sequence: CASSLARQGGQPQHF. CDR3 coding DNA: TGTGCCAGCAGCTTGGCCCGGCAGGGCGGTCAGCCCCAGCATTTT.

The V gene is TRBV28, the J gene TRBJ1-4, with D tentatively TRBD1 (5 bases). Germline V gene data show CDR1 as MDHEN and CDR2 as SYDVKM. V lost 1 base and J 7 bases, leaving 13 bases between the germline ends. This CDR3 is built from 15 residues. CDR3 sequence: CASSLFGLRGEKLFF. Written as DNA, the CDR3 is TGTGCCAGCAGTTTATTCGGCCTTAGGGGTGAAAAACTGTTTTTT.

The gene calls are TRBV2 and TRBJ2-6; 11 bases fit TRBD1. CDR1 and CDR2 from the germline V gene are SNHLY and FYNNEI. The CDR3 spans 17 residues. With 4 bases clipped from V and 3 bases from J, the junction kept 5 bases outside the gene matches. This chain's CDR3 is CASSGDRGSSGANVLTF. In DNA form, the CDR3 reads TGTGCCAGCAGTGGGGACAGGGGGAGTAGTGGGGCCAACGTCCTGACTTTC.

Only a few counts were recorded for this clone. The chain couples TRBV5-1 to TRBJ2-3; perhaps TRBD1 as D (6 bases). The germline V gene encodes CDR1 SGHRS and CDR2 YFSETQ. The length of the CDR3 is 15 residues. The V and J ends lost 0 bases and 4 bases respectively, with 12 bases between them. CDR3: CASSLVQGKADTQYF. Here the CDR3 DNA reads TGCGCCAGCAGCTTGGTCCAGGGGAAGGCAGATACGCAGTATTTT.

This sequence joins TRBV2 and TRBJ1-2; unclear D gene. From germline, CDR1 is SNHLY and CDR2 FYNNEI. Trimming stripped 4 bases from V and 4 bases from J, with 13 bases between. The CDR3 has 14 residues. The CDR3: CASSGSGRTYGYTF. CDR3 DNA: TGTGCCAGCAGTGGCTCAGGCCGTACCTATGGCTACACCTTC.

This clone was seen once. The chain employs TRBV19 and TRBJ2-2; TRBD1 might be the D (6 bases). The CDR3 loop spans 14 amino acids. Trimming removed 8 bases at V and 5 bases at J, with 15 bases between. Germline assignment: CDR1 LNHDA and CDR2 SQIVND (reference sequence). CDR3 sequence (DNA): TGTGCCAGTGAGACAGTACAGGGAACCGGGGAGCTGTTTTTT. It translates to CASETVQGTGELFF.

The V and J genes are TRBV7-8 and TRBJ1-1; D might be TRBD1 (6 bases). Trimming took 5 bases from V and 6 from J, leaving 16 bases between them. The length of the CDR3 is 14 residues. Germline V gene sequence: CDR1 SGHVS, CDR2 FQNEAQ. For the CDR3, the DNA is TGTGCCAGCAGCCATTCAACAGGGACCTCTGAAGCTTTCTTT. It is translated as CASSHSTGTSEAFF.

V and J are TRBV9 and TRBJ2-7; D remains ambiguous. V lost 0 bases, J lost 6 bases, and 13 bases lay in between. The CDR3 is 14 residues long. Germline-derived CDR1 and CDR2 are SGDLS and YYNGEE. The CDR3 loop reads CASSVAGYSGEQYF. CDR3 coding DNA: TGTGCCAGCAGCGTAGCAGGATACTCTGGCGAGCAGTACTTC.

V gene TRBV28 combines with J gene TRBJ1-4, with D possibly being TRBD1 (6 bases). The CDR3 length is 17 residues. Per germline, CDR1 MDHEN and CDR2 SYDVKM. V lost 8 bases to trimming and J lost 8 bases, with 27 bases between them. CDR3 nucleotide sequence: TGTGCCAGCGGAAGGGTGGCTCCAGGGGCGGCTCAAGAAAAACTGTTTTTT. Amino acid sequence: CASGRVAPGAAQEKLFF.

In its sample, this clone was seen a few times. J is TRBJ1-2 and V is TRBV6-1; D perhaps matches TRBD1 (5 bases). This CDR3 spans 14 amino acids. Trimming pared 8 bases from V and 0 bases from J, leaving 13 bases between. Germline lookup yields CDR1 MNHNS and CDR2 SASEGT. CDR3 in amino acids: CASQGPGSNYGYTF. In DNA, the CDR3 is TGTGCCAGCCAGGGTCCAGGTTCTAACTATGGCTACACCTTC.

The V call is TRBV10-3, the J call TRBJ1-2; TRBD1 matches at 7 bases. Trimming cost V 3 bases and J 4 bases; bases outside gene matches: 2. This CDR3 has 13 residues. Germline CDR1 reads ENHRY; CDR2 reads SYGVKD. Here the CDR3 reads CAISEGTVYGYTF. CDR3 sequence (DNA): TGTGCCATCAGTGAAGGGACAGTCTATGGCTACACCTTC.

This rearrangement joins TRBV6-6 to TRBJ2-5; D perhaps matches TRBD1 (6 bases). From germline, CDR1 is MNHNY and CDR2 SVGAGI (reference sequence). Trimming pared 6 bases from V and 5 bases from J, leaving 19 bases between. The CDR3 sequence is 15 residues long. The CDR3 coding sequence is TGTGCCAGCAGCTTACACTACAGGGTAACCGAGACCCAGTACTTC. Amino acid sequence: CASSLHYRVTETQYF.

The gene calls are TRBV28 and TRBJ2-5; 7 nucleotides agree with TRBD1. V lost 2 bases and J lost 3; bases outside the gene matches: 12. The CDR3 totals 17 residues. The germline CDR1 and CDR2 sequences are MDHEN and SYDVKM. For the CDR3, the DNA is TGTGCCAGCAGTTTAGGGGCCGGGACAGATATTAAAGAGACCCAGTACTTC. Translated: CASSLGAGTDIKETQYF.

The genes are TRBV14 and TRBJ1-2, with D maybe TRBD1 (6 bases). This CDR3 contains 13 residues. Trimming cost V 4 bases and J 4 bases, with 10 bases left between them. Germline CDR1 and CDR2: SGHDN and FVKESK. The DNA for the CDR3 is TGTGCCAGCAGCCTTGGACAGACCTATGGCTACACCTTC. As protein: CASSLGQTYGYTF.

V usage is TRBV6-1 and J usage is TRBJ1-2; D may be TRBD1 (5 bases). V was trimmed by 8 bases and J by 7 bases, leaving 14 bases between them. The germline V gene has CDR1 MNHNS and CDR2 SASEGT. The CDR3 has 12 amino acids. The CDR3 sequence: CASQGIEAGYTF. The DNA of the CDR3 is TGTGCCAGCCAGGGAATCGAGGCTGGCTACACCTTC.

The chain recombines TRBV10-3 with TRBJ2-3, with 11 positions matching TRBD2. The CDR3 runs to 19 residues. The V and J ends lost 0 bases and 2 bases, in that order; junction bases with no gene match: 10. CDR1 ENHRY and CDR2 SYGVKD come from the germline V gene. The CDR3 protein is CAISESVLAGGRTTDTQYF. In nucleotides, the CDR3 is TGTGCCATCAGTGAGTCTGTTCTAGCGGGAGGACGTACCACAGATACGCAGTATTTT.

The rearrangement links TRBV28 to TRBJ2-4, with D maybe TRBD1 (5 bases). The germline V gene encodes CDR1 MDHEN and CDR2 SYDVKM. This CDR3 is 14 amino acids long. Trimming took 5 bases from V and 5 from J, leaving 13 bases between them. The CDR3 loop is CASSPQDRQNIQYF. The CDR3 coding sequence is TGTGCCAGCAGTCCGCAAGACAGACAAAACATTCAGTACTTC.

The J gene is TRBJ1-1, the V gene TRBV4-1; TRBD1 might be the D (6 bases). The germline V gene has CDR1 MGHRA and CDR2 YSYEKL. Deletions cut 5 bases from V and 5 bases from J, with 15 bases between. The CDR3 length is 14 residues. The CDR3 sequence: CASSVHRENTEAFF. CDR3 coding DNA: TGCGCCAGCAGCGTCCACAGGGAGAATACTGAAGCTTTCTTT.

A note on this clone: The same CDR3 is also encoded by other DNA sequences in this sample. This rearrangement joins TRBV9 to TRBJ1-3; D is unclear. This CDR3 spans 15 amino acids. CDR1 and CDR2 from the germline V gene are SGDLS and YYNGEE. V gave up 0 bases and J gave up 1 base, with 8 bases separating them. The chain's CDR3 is CASSVGGLSGNTIYF. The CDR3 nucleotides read TGTGCCAGCAGCGTAGGCGGGCTATCTGGAAACACCATATATTTT. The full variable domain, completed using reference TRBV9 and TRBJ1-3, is DSGVTQTPKHLITATGQRVTLRCSPRSGDLSVYWYQQSLDQGLQFLIQYYNGEERAKGNILERFSAQQFPDLHSELNLSSLELGDSALYFCASSVGGLSGNTIYFGEGSWLTVV.

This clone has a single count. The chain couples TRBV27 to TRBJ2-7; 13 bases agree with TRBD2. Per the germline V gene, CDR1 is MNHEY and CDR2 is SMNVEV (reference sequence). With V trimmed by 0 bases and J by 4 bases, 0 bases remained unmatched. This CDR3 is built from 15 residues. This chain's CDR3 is CASSLSTSGRYEQYF. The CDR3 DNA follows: TGTGCCAGCAGTTTATCGACTAGCGGGAGGTACGAGCAGTACTTC.